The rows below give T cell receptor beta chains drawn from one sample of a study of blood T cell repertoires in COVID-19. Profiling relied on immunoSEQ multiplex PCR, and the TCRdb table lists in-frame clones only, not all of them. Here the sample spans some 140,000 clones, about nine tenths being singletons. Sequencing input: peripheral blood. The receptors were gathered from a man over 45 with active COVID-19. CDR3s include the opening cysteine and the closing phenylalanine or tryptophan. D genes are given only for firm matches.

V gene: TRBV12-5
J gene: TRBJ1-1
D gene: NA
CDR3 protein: CASGSEVGTEAFF

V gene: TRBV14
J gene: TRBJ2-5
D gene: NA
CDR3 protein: CASSQADGTPWAETQYF

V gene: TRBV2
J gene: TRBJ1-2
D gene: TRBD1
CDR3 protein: CATSRDSANYGYTF

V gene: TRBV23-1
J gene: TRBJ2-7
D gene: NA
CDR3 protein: CASSPGGETGYHEQYF

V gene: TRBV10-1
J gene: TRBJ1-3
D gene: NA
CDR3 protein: CASSADFFGNTIYF

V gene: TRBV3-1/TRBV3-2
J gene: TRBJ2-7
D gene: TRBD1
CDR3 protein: CASSQGQGAYYEQYF

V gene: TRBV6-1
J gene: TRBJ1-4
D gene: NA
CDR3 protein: CASSEEYGRGIGKLFF

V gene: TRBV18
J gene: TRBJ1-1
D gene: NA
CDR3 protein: CASSPAPGQINTEAFF

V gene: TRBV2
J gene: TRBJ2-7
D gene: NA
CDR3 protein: CASRNRGGGLLEQYF

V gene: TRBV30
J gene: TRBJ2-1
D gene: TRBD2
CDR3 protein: CAWRTSGGPGAKQFF

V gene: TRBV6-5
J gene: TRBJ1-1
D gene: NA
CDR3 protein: CASKMEVLNTEAFF

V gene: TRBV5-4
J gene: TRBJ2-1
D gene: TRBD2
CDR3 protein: CASSPEAGGYNEQFF

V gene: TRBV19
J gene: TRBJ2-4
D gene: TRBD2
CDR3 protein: CASSISGTSGGLRDIQYF

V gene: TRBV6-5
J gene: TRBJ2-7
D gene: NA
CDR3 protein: CASSPQGYEQYF

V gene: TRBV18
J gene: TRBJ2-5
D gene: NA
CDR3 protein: CASSPPGWVVSQETQYF

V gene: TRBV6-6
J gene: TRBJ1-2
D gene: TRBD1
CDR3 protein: CASSYRDSGYTF

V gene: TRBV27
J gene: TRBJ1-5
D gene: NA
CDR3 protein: CASSDRWDQPQHF

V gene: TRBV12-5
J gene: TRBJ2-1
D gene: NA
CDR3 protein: CASGFGSGNEQFF

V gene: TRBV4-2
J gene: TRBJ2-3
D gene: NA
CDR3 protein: CASSQEAPAGFSTDTQYF

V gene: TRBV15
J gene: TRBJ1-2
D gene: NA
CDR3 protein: CATSRGPGYGYTF

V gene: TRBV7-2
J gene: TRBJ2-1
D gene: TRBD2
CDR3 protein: CASSLVGTSGGIYNEQFF

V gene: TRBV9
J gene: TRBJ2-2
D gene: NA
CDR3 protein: CASSARGSGELFF

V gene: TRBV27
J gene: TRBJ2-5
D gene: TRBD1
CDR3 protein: CASSFGQGVRETQYF

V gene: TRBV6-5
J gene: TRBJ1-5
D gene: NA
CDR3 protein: CASAFGRGIPQPQHF

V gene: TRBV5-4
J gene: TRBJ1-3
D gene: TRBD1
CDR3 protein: CASSFTGGRNTIYF

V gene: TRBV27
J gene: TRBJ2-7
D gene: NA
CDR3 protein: CASSLFAEAYEQYF

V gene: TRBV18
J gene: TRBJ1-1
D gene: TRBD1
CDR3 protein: CASSQGADTEAFF

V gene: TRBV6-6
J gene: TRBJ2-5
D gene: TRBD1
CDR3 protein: CASNYRGPQETQYF

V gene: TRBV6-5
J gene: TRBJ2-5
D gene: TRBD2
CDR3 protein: CASKRLAGGQETQYF

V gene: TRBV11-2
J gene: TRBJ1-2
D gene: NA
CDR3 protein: CASSFSGAHWTAANYGYTF

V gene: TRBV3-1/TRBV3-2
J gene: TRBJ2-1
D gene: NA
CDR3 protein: CASRNDRTIYNEQFF

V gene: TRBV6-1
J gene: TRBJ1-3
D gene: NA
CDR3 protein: CASSEVGGNTIYF

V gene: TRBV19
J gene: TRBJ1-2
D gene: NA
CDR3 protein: CASSAAGTFGYTF

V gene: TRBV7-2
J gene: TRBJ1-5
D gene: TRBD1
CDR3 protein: CASSSNRGFNQPQHF

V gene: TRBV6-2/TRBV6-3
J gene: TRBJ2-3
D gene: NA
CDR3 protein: CASSYPRTGTDTQYF

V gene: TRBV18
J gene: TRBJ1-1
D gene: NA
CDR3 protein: CASSPLIAGSNTEAFF

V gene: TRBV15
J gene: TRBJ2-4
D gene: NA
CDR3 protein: CATSRDLKGEGNIQYF

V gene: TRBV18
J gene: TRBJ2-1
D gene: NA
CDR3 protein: CASSPGTPNEQFF

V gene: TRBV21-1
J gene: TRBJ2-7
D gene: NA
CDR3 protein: CASSKVGGPSYEQYF

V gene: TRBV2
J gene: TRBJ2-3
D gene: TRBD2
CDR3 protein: CASSDALAGSDTQYF

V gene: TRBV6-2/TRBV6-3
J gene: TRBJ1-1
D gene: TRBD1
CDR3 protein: CASSYGRQGVDTEAFF

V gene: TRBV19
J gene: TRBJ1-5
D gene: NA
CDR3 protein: CASSMGPWTDQSSNQPQHF